The clone carrying this TCR beta chain is medium-sized by share. The antigen is not known. With 1 base removed from V and 14 bases from J, the gap between germline ends came to 13 bases. The CDR3 covers 12 residues. CDR1 is SGHRS, CDR2 YFSETQ, per germline. The data derive from a study of T cell repertoires in cytomegalovirus infection. Study-level background: The public TCR beta signatures pointed to both CMV infection and matching HLA type.

TCRdb itself ran the reads through MiXCR, one entry per CDR3 protein. The sample records approximately 990,000 distinct CDR3 sequences, roughly 30% being singletons. This clonotype was sampled from a human donor in good health (CMV status not recorded). Some clones in this sample may be carry-over from other donors' samples. The V and J genes are TRBV5-1 and TRBJ2-1; D is ambiguous. The sequences come from cultured CD8+ T cells from PBMCs, collected from culture after CMV antigen stimulation. This CDR3 reads CASSLLQGLEFF. CDR3 bases: TGCGCCAGCAGCTTGCTACAAGGATTGGAGTTCTTC.